Each of the 24 T cell receptor beta chains below was sequenced from the same sample in a study of T cell responses to AZD1222 COVID-19 vaccine. Repertoires were generated with immunoSEQ multiplex PCR, while TCRdb's copy carries only in-frame clones and drops some. The repertoire includes about 92,000 clones, around 93% of them detected once, and less than 8% sits in the top ten. The sequences come from peripheral blood, collected on day 0 of AZD1222 vaccination. The receptors originated from an adult in good health.

The chain joins TRBV7-2 to TRBJ1-1; D is perhaps TRBD1 (6 bases). The germline CDR1 and CDR2 sequences are SGHTA and FQGNSA. The CDR3 is 14 amino acids. Trimming pared 5 bases from V and 5 bases from J, leaving 15 bases between. This chain's CDR3 is CASSITGRGTEAFF. As DNA, the CDR3 is TGTGCCAGCAGCATCACAGGGAGGGGAACTGAAGCTTTCTTT.

This sequence joins TRBV20-1 and TRBJ1-2, with D uncertain. The CDR3 length is 9 residues. Trimming stripped 4 bases from V and 7 bases from J, with 4 bases between. Germline V gene lookup returns CDR1 DFQATT and CDR2 SNEGSKA (reference sequence). The chain's CDR3 is CSATSGYTF. As DNA, the CDR3 is TGCAGTGCTACAAGTGGCTACACCTTC.

The chain employs TRBV4-2 and TRBJ2-2; 8 bases are a match to TRBD1. J lost 2 bases, V lost 3 bases, and 5 bases had no gene match. CDR1 is LGHNA, CDR2 YNFKEQ, per germline. The CDR3 has 16 residues. The CDR3 DNA sequence: TGTGCCAGCAGCCAGGACAGGGCAGTTAACACCGGGGAGCTGTTTTTT. Amino acids: CASSQDRAVNTGELFF.

This clone was observed a few times. V is TRBV7-2 and J is TRBJ1-1, with a weak D call TRBD1 (5 bases). The V gene's germline CDR1 is SGHTA and CDR2 FQGNSA. Trimming pared 5 bases from V and 1 base from J, leaving 8 bases between. This CDR3 contains 13 residues. For the CDR3, the DNA is TGTGCCAGCAGCCCCCAGGGGAACACTGAAGCTTTCTTT. This codes for CASSPQGNTEAFF. Together with reference TRBV7-2 and TRBJ1-1, the CDR3 gives the full variable domain: GAGVSQSPSNKVTEKGKDVELRCDPISGHTALYWYRQSLGQGLEFLIYFQGNSAPDKSGLPSDRFSAERTGGSVSTLTIQRTQQEDSAVYLCASSPQGNTEAFFGQGTRLTVV.

This clone appeared a few times. V usage is TRBV7-2 and J usage is TRBJ2-7; unclear D gene. This CDR3 is built from 14 residues. Per germline, CDR1 SGHTA and CDR2 FQGNSA. Trimming cost V 3 bases and J 7 bases, with 16 bases left between them. CDR3 coding DNA: TGTGCCAGCAGCTTGCCAACTCCTACGAGGGAGCAGTACTTC. It yields the protein CASSLPTPTREQYF.

The chain couples TRBV6-1 to TRBJ2-1; 8 nucleotides match TRBD1. Trimming removed 2 bases from V and 8 bases from J; junction bases left unmatched: 8. The CDR3 is 15 residues long. Germline lookup yields CDR1 MNHNS and CDR2 SASEGT. The CDR3 is CASSESGQGWDEQFF. Here the CDR3 DNA reads TGTGCCAGCAGTGAAAGTGGACAGGGTTGGGATGAGCAGTTCTTC.

This clone is a singleton in its sample. The V and J genes are TRBV2 and TRBJ1-1; 7 nucleotides agree with TRBD1. The CDR3 loop spans 14 amino acids. Germline CDR1 is SNHLY and CDR2 is FYNNEI. V dropped 6 bases and J dropped 1; count of bases not matched to a gene: 5. Here the CDR3 reads CASSAGTANTEAFF. The CDR3 DNA reads as TGTGCCAGCAGCGCCGGGACAGCGAACACTGAAGCTTTCTTT.

The rearrangement links TRBV7-9 to TRBJ1-1; 8 nucleotides align to TRBD1. Germline V lookup: CDR1 SEHNR, CDR2 FQNEAQ (reference sequence). The junction had 6 bases not matched to a gene; V was cut back by 5 bases and J by 4 bases. This CDR3 is 14 amino acids long. CDR3 amino acids: CASSLRTGPTEAFF. The CDR3 DNA is TGTGCCAGCAGCCTCCGGACAGGGCCCACTGAAGCTTTCTTT.

The chain carries TRBV29-1 and TRBJ1-4; 7 bases align to TRBD1. The V segment lost 6 bases and the J segment 7 bases; nucleotides outside the gene matches: 14. Looked up from germline, CDR1 is SQVTM and CDR2 is ANQGSEA. The CDR3 length is 15 residues. CDR3 DNA: TGCAGCGTCCGGACAGGTGAGATGAGTCGTGAAAAACTGTTTTTT. Translation: CSVRTGEMSREKLFF.

The rearrangement uses TRBV12-5 and TRBJ1-3; possibly TRBD1 for D (6 bases). V was shortened by 7 bases and J by 4 bases, with 17 bases between the two germline ends. Germline CDR1 reads LGHNT; CDR2 reads FRNRAP. This CDR3 region has 15 residues. The CDR3 reads CASVKQGAWGNTIYF. CDR3 coding DNA: TGTGCTAGTGTCAAACAGGGTGCGTGGGGAAACACCATATATTTT. Looking up the rest from reference TRBV12-5 and TRBJ1-3 gives the full variable domain: DARVTQTPRHKVTEMGQEVTMRCQPILGHNTVFWYRQTMMQGLELLAYFRNRAPLDDSGMPKDRFSAEMPDATLATLKIQPSEPRDSAVYFCASVKQGAWGNTIYFGEGSWLTVV.

The rearrangement joins TRBV10-3 to TRBJ2-7; D possibly matches TRBD1 or TRBD2 (6 bases each). In germline, CDR1 is ENHRY, CDR2 SYGVKD. V dropped 9 bases and J dropped 5 bases, with 20 bases sitting between them. This CDR3 is built from 14 residues. CDR3 coding DNA: TGTGCCATTTCGGGGGCGGGAAGGTCGAACGAGCAGTACTTC. Protein product: CAISGAGRSNEQYF.

This clone was seen once. V and J are TRBV27 and TRBJ2-7; 8 bases are shared with TRBD2. With V trimmed by 2 bases and J by 5 bases, 14 bases remained unmatched. The CDR3 runs 17 residues. Germline V gene sequence: CDR1 MNHEY, CDR2 SMNVEV (reference sequence). CDR3 in amino acids: CASSLKHVGRARDEQYF. CDR3 DNA: TGTGCCAGCAGTTTAAAGCATGTCGGGAGGGCCAGGGACGAGCAGTACTTC.

V usage is TRBV7-2 and J usage is TRBJ1-1; D uncertain. Trimming took 6 bases from V and 1 from J, leaving 9 bases between them. Germline V gene sequence: CDR1 SGHTA, CDR2 FQGNSA. This CDR3 contains 13 residues. CDR3 sequence: CASSARRNTEAFF. The DNA of the CDR3 is TGTGCCAGCAGTGCTCGGAGGAACACTGAAGCTTTCTTT.

This chain links TRBV18 with TRBJ1-4, with D hard to call. From germline, CDR1 is KGHSH and CDR2 LQKENI. This CDR3 contains 16 residues. V lost 2 bases and J 0 bases, leaving 10 bases between the germline ends. CDR3 sequence (DNA): TGTGCCAGCTCACCAGGAGGAGTTGCAACTAATGAAAAACTGTTTTTT. Translated: CASSPGGVATNEKLFF.

V and J are TRBV12-3 or TRBV12-4 and TRBJ2-2, with D possibly being TRBD1 (6 bases). The CDR3 consists of 13 residues. V lost 5 bases, J lost 6 bases, and 10 bases lay in between. The DNA of the CDR3 is TGTGCCAGCAGTCCGACAGGTCCCGGGGAGCTGTTTTTT. It yields the protein CASSPTGPGELFF.

This chain links TRBV13 with TRBJ2-1; 8 bases fit TRBD2. The CDR3 has 14 residues. The germline V gene encodes CDR1 PRHDT and CDR2 FYEKMQ (reference sequence). The ends lost 8 bases at V and 7 bases at J; junction bases unmatched: 10. As DNA, the CDR3 is TGTGCCAGCTACGGGGGGGCGGAGGGAAATGAGCAGTTCTTC. Its protein is CASYGGAEGNEQFF.

This chain connects TRBV25-1 to TRBJ2-3; possibly TRBD1 or TRBD2 for D (5 bases each). V was cut by 5 bases and J by 2 bases, with 14 bases left in between. Germline V gives CDR1 MGHDK, CDR2 SYGVNS. The CDR3 is made up of 15 amino acids. CDR3 residues: CASSPPGTLTDTQYF. CDR3 DNA: TGTGCCAGCAGTCCACCCGGGACCCTCACAGATACGCAGTATTTT. The full variable domain, with the rest looked up from reference TRBV25-1 and TRBJ2-3, is EADIYQTPRYLVIGTGKKITLECSQTMGHDKMYWYQQDPGMELHLIHYSYGVNSTEKGDLSSESTVSRIRTEHFPLTLESARPSHTSQYLCASSPPGTLTDTQYFGPGTRLTVL.

This rearrangement joins TRBV27 to TRBJ2-7; 11 bases align to TRBD2. The V gene end was trimmed by 4 bases and the J gene end by 3 bases; junction bases not matched to a gene: 2. The germline CDR1 and CDR2 sequences are MNHEY and SMNVEV (reference sequence). The CDR3 has 14 amino acids. For the CDR3, the DNA is TGTGCCAGCAGTTCCGGGACTAGCGGCTACGAGCAGTACTTC. Its protein is CASSSGTSGYEQYF.

This clone has more than one count but fewer than ten. J is TRBJ2-7 and V is TRBV7-2; D is unclear. Trimming cost V 1 base and J 5 bases, with 9 bases left between them. Germline assignment: CDR1 SGHTA and CDR2 FQGNSA. CDR3 size: 13 residues. The CDR3 DNA is TGTGCCAGCAGCTTAGTGTCAAGTGACGAGCAGTACTTC. It specifies CASSLVSSDEQYF.

The chain combines TRBV5-1 with TRBJ1-5, with D tentatively TRBD1 (5 bases). V was cut by 0 bases and J by 6 bases, with 7 bases left in between. CDR3 length: 13 amino acids. The germline V gene has CDR1 SGHRS and CDR2 YFSETQ. The CDR3 sequence: CASSLEGSQPQHF. The CDR3 DNA reads TGCGCCAGCAGCTTGGAGGGGTCTCAGCCCCAGCATTTT.

This chain uses TRBV6-4 with TRBJ1-3; D is possibly TRBD1 (5 bases). Germline assignment: CDR1 MRHNA and CDR2 SNTAGT. Trimming shortened V by 3 bases and J by 0 bases, and 15 bases separated the two germline ends. The CDR3 loop spans 17 amino acids. CDR3 sequence (DNA): TGTGCCAGCAGTGATGAGAACAGGATCTACTCTGGAAACACCATATATTTT. This gives the protein CASSDENRIYSGNTIYF.

This rearrangement joins TRBV5-4 to TRBJ1-2; D is uncertain. Germline-derived CDR1 and CDR2 are SGHNT and YYREEE (reference sequence). CDR3 length: 14 amino acids. V was trimmed by 4 bases and J by 8 bases, leaving 18 bases between them. The CDR3, as DNA: TGTGCCAGCAGCATCGGGCCCCCCGACCAAGGCTACACCTTC. As protein: CASSIGPPDQGYTF.

This chain links TRBV28 with TRBJ1-5; the match to TRBD1 covers 12 bases. From germline, CDR1 is MDHEN and CDR2 SYDVKM. The length of the CDR3 is 16 residues. J gave up 5 bases and V 8 bases, and 10 bases lay outside the gene matches. The chain's CDR3 is CASGAGDRGRDQPQHF. Here the CDR3 DNA reads TGTGCCAGCGGGGCAGGGGACAGGGGGCGTGATCAGCCCCAGCATTTT.

The chain has TRBV18 and TRBJ2-4; D unclear. The CDR3 loop spans 14 amino acids. Germline assignment: CDR1 KGHSH and CDR2 LQKENI. The germline V and J ends were trimmed by 2 bases and 5 bases, with 10 bases remaining between them. CDR3 nucleotide sequence: TGTGCCAGCTCACCATTTGTGGTGGAAAACATTCAGTACTTC. This gives the protein CASSPFVVENIQYF.